The following is a T cell receptor (beta chain) sequence with its context. At one of its ends the junction is not consistent with the germline gene, which may arise from a read error. Germline V lookup: CDR1 SQVTM, CDR2 ANQGSEA. The CDR3 sequence is 13 residues long. Sequencing used immunoSEQ multiplex PCR; TCRdb keeps in-frame clones, though not all of them. The sample contains approximately 90,000 clones, 80% to 90% of which appear only once. The sample belongs to a study of blood T cell repertoires in COVID-19. As for the study in general: T cells, B-cell-depleted T cells, or PBMCs provided the cDNA or gDNA that served as material.

The specimen was peripheral blood. This TCR was sampled from a man aged 45-65 years with acute or convalescent COVID-19. V gene TRBV29-1 combines with J gene TRBJ2-5; weak D call: TRBD2 (5 bases). For the CDR3, the DNA is TGCAGCGCCTTGGGCCGGGGTCAAGGGACCCAGTACTTC. It translates to CSALGRGQGTQYF.